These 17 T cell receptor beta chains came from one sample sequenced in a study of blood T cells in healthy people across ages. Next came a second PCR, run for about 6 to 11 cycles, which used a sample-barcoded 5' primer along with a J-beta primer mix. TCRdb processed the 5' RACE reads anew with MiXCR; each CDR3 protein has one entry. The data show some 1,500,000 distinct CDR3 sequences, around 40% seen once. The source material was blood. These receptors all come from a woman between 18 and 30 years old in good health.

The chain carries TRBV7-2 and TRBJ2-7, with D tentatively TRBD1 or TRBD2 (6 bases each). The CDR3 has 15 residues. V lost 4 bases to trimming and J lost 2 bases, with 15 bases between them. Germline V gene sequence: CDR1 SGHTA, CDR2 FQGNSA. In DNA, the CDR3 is TGTGCCAGCAGCTCGAACGGGGGCCTCACCTACGAGCAGTACTTC. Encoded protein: CASSSNGGLTYEQYF.

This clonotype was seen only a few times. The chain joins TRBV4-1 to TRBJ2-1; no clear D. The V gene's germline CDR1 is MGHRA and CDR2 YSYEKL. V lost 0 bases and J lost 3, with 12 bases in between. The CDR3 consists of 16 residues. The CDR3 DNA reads TGCGCCAGCAGCCAAGATTCGGCAGGTTACTACAATGAGCAGTTCTTC. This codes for CASSQDSAGYYNEQFF.

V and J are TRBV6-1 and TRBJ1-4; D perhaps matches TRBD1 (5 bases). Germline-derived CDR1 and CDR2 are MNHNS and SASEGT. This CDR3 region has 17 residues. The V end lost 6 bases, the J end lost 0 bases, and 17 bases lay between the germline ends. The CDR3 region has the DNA TGTGCCAGCAGCTTCAACCTACAGGTTGCAACTAATGAAAAACTGTTTTTT. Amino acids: CASSFNLQVATNEKLFF.

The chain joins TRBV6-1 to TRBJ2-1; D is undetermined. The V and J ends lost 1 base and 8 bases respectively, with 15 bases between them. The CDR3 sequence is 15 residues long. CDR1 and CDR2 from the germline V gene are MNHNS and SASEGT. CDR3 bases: TGTGCCAGCAGTGAAGGGACCCTAAAGAAGGATGAGCAGTTCTTC. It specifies CASSEGTLKKDEQFF.

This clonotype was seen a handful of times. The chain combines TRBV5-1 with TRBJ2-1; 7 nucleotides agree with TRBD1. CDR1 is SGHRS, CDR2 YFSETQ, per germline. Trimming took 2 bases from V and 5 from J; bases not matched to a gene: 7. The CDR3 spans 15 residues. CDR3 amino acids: CASSFGQAGHNEQFF. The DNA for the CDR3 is TGCGCCAGCAGCTTTGGACAGGCGGGTCACAATGAGCAGTTCTTC.

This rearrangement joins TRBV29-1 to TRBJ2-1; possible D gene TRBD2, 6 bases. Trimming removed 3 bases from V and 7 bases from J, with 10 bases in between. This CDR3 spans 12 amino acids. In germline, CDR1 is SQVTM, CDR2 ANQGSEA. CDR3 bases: TGCAGCGTTGAGGCTCTAGCGAATGAGCAGTTCTTC. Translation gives CSVEALANEQFF.

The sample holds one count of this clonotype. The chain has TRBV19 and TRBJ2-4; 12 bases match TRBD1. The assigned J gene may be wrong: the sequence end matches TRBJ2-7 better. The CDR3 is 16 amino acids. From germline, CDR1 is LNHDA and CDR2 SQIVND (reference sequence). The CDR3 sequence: CASSISGQGATYEQYF. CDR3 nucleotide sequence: TGTGCCAGTAGTATTTCGGGACAGGGGGCAACCTACGAGCAGTACTTC.

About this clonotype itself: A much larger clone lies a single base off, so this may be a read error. The CDR3 region is CASSFQRVVSYEQYF. The CDR3 coding sequence is TGTGCCAGCAGCTTTCAGCGGGTGGTTTCCTACGAGCAGTACTTC. The genes are TRBV7-2 and TRBJ2-7, with D possibly TRBD2 on 6 matching bases. CDR1 SGHTA and CDR2 FQGNSA come from the germline V gene. This CDR3 region has 15 residues. Deletions cut 3 bases from V and 1 base from J, with 13 bases between.

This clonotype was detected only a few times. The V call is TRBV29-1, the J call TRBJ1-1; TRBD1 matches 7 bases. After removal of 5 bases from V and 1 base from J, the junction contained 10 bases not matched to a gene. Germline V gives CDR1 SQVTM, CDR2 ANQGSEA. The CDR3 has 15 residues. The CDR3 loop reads CSVTGQDHENTEAFF. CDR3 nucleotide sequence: TGCAGCGTTACCGGACAGGATCACGAGAACACTGAAGCTTTCTTT. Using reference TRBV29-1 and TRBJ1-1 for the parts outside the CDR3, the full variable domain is SAVISQKPSRDICQRGTSLTIQCQVDSQVTMMFWYRQQPGQSLTLIATANQGSEATYESGFVIDKFPISRPNLTFSTLTVSNMSPEDSSIYLCSVTGQDHENTEAFFGQGTRLTVV.

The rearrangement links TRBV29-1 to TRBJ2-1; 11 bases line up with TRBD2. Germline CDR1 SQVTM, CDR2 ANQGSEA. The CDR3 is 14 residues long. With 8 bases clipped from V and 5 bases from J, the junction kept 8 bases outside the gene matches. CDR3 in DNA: TGCAGCATCATGGGACTAGCGGAAGACAATGAGCAGTTCTTC. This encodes CSIMGLAEDNEQFF.

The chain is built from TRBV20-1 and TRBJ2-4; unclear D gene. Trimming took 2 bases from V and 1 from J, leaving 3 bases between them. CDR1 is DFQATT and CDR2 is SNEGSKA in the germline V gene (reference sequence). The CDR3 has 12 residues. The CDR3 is CSARMAKNIQYF. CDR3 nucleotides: TGCAGTGCTAGAATGGCCAAAAACATTCAGTACTTC.

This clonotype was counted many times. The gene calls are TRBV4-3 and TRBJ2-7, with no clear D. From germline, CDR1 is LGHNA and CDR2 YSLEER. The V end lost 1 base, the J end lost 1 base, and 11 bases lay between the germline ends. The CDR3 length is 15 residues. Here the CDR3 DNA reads TGCGCCAGCAGCCAAGGTCCGTCCATATCCTACGAGCAGTACTTC. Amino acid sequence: CASSQGPSISYEQYF.

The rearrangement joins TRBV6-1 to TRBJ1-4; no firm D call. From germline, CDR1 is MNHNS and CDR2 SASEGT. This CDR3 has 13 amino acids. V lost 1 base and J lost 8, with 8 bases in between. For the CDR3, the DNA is TGTGCCAGCAGTGAAGTCCCCAGGGAAAAACTGTTTTTT. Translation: CASSEVPREKLFF.

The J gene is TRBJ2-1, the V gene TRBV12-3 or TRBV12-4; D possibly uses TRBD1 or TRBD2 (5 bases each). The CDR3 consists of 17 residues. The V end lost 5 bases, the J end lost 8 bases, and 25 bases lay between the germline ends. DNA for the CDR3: TGTGCCAGCAGTCAAGCCGGGACGATAGCCGGATACGATGAGCAGTTCTTC. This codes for CASSQAGTIAGYDEQFF.

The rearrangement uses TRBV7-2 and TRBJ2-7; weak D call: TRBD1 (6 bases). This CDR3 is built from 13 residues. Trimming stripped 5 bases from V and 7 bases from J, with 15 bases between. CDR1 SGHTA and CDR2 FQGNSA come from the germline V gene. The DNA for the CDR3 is TGTGCCAGCAGCGCATATACAGGGCATGAGCAGTACTTC. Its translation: CASSAYTGHEQYF.

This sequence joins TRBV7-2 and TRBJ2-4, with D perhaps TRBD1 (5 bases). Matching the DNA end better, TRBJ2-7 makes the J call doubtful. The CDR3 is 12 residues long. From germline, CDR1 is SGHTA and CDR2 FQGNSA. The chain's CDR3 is CASSFSRDEQYF. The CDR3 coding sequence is TGTGCCAGCAGCTTTTCCAGGGACGAGCAGTACTTC.

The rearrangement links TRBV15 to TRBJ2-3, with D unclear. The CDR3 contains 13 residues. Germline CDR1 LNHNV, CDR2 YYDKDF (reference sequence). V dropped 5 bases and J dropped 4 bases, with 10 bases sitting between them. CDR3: CATSRSSADTQYF. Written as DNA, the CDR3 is TGTGCCACCAGCCGTTCCAGCGCAGATACGCAGTATTTT.